This entry features one T cell receptor beta chain sequence. Per the authors' pipeline: ImmunoSEQ yielded junction-only sequences lacking quality scores, so filtering differed. Method: immunoSEQ multiplex PCR; TCRdb's copy keeps in-frame clones and lacks some. D and trimming come from the DNA, and the V and J calls and clone size come from that table. Among hundreds of thousands of clones listed, about 76% were seen once. This sample is part of a study of shared clonotypes between healthy human individuals. The germline CDR1 and CDR2 sequences are MDHEN and SYDVKM. The CDR3 spans 14 residues. V shed 11 bases, J shed 3 bases, and the junction held 9 bases outside the gene matches.

The rearrangement uses TRBV28 and TRBJ1-5; TRBD1 agrees at 8 bases. Sequenced input: PBMCs. This TCR was sampled from a woman in her 40s in good health. Some clones in this sample may be carry-over from other donors' samples. The CDR3 loop reads CALGGQGLNQPQHF. DNA for the CDR3: TGTGCCCTGGGCGGACAGGGCCTCAATCAGCCCCAGCATTTT. The full variable domain, rest sourced from reference TRBV28 and TRBJ1-5, is DVKVTQSSRYLVKRTGEKVFLECVQDMDHENMFWYRQDPGLGLRLIYFSYDVKMKEKGDIPEGYSVSREKKERFSLILESASTNQTSMYLCALGGQGLNQPQHFGDGTRLSIL.